The text below deals with one T cell receptor beta chain. These data come from a study of blood T cell repertoires in COVID-19. Background on the study: The cDNA or gDNA used as material had been derived from T cells, B-cell-depleted T cells, or PBMCs.

Generated by immunoSEQ multiplex PCR, the TCRdb table keeps only in-frame clones and is missing some. Among 60,000 to 75,000 clones listed, 75% to 90% were seen once. Sequencing input: peripheral blood. The TCR was taken from a human donor in a cohort sampled during active COVID-19.

The CDR3 sequence is CASSRGQGVSSYNSPLHF. CDR3 sequence (DNA): TGCGCCAGCAGCAGGGGACAGGGGGTTAGCTCCTATAATTCACCCCTCCACTTT. The genes are TRBV5-1 and TRBJ1-6; 11 positions match TRBD1. This CDR3 region has 18 residues. V shed 4 bases and J 0 bases; nucleotides not matched to a gene: 6. Per germline, CDR1 SGHRS and CDR2 YFSETQ.